These T cell receptor beta chains were read from a single sample in a study of T cell changes during pregnancy in multiple sclerosis. Sequencing was performed with immunoSEQ multiplex PCR; in TCRdb, only in-frame clones are kept and a portion is missing. The sample shows about 51,000 clones, roughly 92% of them seen only once. Source: CD4+ T cells from peripheral blood mononuclear cells, taken in the second trimester of pregnancy. These receptors were obtained from a female donor with multiple sclerosis, enrolled in a pregnancy study. Each CDR3 is given with its conserved first and last residue. A D gene is named only where the DNA matches it firmly. Part of the rows lack a size; the others show once, few, many or a class for expanded clones.

D gene: TRBD2; clone size: .; V gene: TRBV7-3; J gene: TRBJ2-3; CDR3 DNA: TGTGCCAGCAGCGCCGGACTAGCGGGGGGGACAGATACGCAGTATTTT; CDR3 protein: CASSAGLAGGTDTQYF
D gene: .; clone size: .; V gene: TRBV6-1; J gene: TRBJ2-7; CDR3 DNA: TGTGCCAGCTTGGCAGGATTATACGAGCAGTACTTC; CDR3 protein: CASLAGLYEQYF
D gene: .; clone size: .; V gene: TRBV4-3; J gene: TRBJ1-5; CDR3 DNA: TGCGCCAGCAGCTTGGGCCGTAGCAATCAGCCCCAGCATTTT; CDR3 protein: CASSLGRSNQPQHF
D gene: TRBD2; clone size: .; V gene: TRBV27; J gene: TRBJ2-2; CDR3 DNA: TGTGCCAGTCGATGGCCAGCGGGGGGGCCGGACACCGGGGAGCTGTTTTTT; CDR3 protein: CASRWPAGGPDTGELFF
D gene: TRBD1; clone size: .; V gene: TRBV10-3; J gene: TRBJ2-3; CDR3 DNA: TGTGCCATCAGGGAGACAGGGATTAGCACAGATACGCAGTATTTT; CDR3 protein: CAIRETGISTDTQYF
D gene: .; clone size: .; V gene: TRBV10-3; J gene: TRBJ1-5; CDR3 DNA: TGTGCCATCAGTGACGGGGAGCAGCCCCAGCATTTT; CDR3 protein: CAISDGEQPQHF
D gene: .; clone size: .; V gene: TRBV9; J gene: TRBJ2-7; CDR3 DNA: TGTGCCAGCAGCGTAGGTGGGCCGGCCTCCTACGAGCAGTACTTC; CDR3 protein: CASSVGGPASYEQYF
D gene: .; clone size: once; V gene: TRBV7-2; J gene: TRBJ1-5; CDR3 DNA: TGTGCCAGCAGCTTGTCTATGGGGGCCGGCCAGCCCCAGCATTTT; CDR3 protein: CASSLSMGAGQPQHF
D gene: .; clone size: .; V gene: TRBV6-5; J gene: TRBJ2-1; CDR3 DNA: TGTGCCAGCAGGGCCGGGACACTCGGAAACAATGAGCAGTTCTTC; CDR3 protein: CASRAGTLGNNEQFF
D gene: .; clone size: .; V gene: TRBV18; J gene: TRBJ1-1; CDR3 DNA: TGTGCCAGCTCACCACGTTTTTCAGGGATGAACACTGAAGCTTTCTTT; CDR3 protein: CASSPRFSGMNTEAFF
D gene: .; clone size: .; V gene: TRBV9; J gene: TRBJ2-3; CDR3 DNA: TGTGCCAGCAGCCTAGTGGGGACTCCGCGGCAGTATTTT; CDR3 protein: CASSLVGTPRQYF
D gene: .; clone size: .; V gene: TRBV30; J gene: TRBJ1-6; CDR3 DNA: TGTGCCTGGAGTGGACAGGCGAATTCACCCCTCCACTTT; CDR3 protein: CAWSGQANSPLHF
D gene: TRBD1; clone size: .; V gene: TRBV2; J gene: TRBJ2-7; CDR3 DNA: TGTGCCAGCAGTGCAATGGGGCAGGGGGCGGCCGAGCAGTACTTC; CDR3 protein: CASSAMGQGAAEQYF
D gene: TRBD2; clone size: .; V gene: TRBV6-1; J gene: TRBJ2-1; CDR3 DNA: TGTGCCAGCAGTGGTGGACTAGCGGGGGGGCCGTCCTACAATGAGCAGTTCTTC; CDR3 protein: CASSGGLAGGPSYNEQFF
D gene: TRBD2; clone size: .; V gene: TRBV27; J gene: TRBJ2-1; CDR3 DNA: TGTGCCAGCAGTTTACTGGCTAGCGGGGGGGGAACCTACAATGAGCAGTTCTTC; CDR3 protein: CASSLLASGGGTYNEQFF
D gene: TRBD2; clone size: .; V gene: TRBV4-2; J gene: TRBJ2-3; CDR3 DNA: TGTGCCAGCAGCCAAGATCTAGCGGGGGGGCCAGATACGCAGTATTTT; CDR3 protein: CASSQDLAGGPDTQYF
D gene: .; clone size: .; V gene: TRBV5-4; J gene: TRBJ2-7; CDR3 DNA: TGTGCCAGCAGCTTGGAACCGAGCTCCTACGAGCAGTACTTC; CDR3 protein: CASSLEPSSYEQYF
D gene: .; clone size: .; V gene: TRBV29-1; J gene: TRBJ2-4; CDR3 DNA: TGCAGCGTTTCTCTACAAAACATTCAGTACTTC; CDR3 protein: CSVSLQNIQYF
D gene: .; clone size: .; V gene: TRBV11-1; J gene: TRBJ2-7; CDR3 DNA: TGTGCCAGCAGCGTCGGTCCGGGCTCCTACGAGCAGTACTTC; CDR3 protein: CASSVGPGSYEQYF
D gene: .; clone size: .; V gene: TRBV7-2; J gene: TRBJ1-1; CDR3 DNA: TGTGCCAGCAGGGTAGGAGATTCTCACACTGAAGCTTTCTTT; CDR3 protein: CASRVGDSHTEAFF
D gene: .; clone size: few; V gene: TRBV2; J gene: TRBJ2-7; CDR3 DNA: TGTGCCAGCAGAGGGGCCTTAGTCCTGAGCTCCTACGAGCAGTACTTC; CDR3 protein: CASRGALVLSSYEQYF
D gene: .; clone size: .; V gene: TRBV25-1; J gene: TRBJ2-5; CDR3 DNA: TGTGCCAGCACCCAATCAGGGGCCCAGTACTTC; CDR3 protein: CASTQSGAQYF
D gene: .; clone size: .; V gene: TRBV27; J gene: TRBJ1-4; CDR3 DNA: TGTGCCAGCAGTTTTGGAGGGGCAAATGAAAAACTGTTTTTT; CDR3 protein: CASSFGGANEKLFF
D gene: TRBD1; clone size: once; V gene: TRBV6-5; J gene: TRBJ1-5; CDR3 DNA: TGTGCCAGCAGAACAGGGGGCTCGAGGCAGCCCCAGCATTTT; CDR3 protein: CASRTGGSRQPQHF
D gene: TRBD1; clone size: .; V gene: TRBV6-5; J gene: TRBJ1-2; CDR3 DNA: TGTGCCAGCACCTACGGGACAGGGGACTATGGCTACACCTTC; CDR3 protein: CASTYGTGDYGYTF
D gene: .; clone size: .; V gene: TRBV5-4; J gene: TRBJ2-7; CDR3 DNA: TGTGCCAGCAGCTTCCCGGGACAACCCTCCTACGAGCAGTACTTC; CDR3 protein: CASSFPGQPSYEQYF
D gene: .; clone size: once; V gene: TRBV19; J gene: TRBJ1-5; CDR3 DNA: TGTGCCAGTAGTATGGCCAGGGGCCGCAATCAGCCCCAGCATTTT; CDR3 protein: CASSMARGRNQPQHF